This TCR beta chain emerged from a study of T cell changes during pregnancy in multiple sclerosis. Sequencing used immunoSEQ multiplex PCR; TCRdb keeps in-frame clones, though not all of them. Among 40,000 to 45,000 clones, 75% to 90% were seen once, and the ten largest hold 1% to 1.5%. The source of this sequence is a female donor with multiple sclerosis, enrolled in a pregnancy study. Here the sequenced sample was CD4+ T cells from peripheral blood mononuclear cells, taken in the first trimester of pregnancy.

The CDR3 sequence: CASSLAHRGNTGELFF. The CDR3 nucleotides read TGTGCCAGCAGCTTGGCCCACAGGGGTAACACCGGGGAGCTGTTTTTT. The chain recombines TRBV5-4 with TRBJ2-2; the match to TRBD1 covers 7 bases. The CDR3 totals 16 residues. The J segment lost 2 bases and the V segment lost 0 bases, leaving 4 bases of the junction unmatched. From germline, CDR1 is SGHNT and CDR2 YYREEE (reference sequence).